The 21 T cell receptor beta chains below come from one sample, sequenced in a study of cytomegalovirus exposure and HLA in healthy donors. PCR amplification relied on 60 Vbeta primers (plus 13 Jbeta primers). Sequencing was performed with immunoSEQ multiplex PCR; in TCRdb, only in-frame clones are kept and a portion is missing. The sample has 140,000 to 150,000 clones; roughly 88% are singletons. Sequenced material: PBMCs. These receptors were taken from a woman between 40 and 55 years old in good health and CMV-seronegative.

The chain employs TRBV19 and TRBJ1-1; D perhaps matches TRBD1 (5 bases). This CDR3 contains 14 residues. Deletions cut 0 bases from V and 7 bases from J, with 12 bases between. Germline V gives CDR1 LNHDA, CDR2 SQIVND (reference sequence). DNA for the CDR3: TGTGCCAGTAGTATAGATCAATCCAGGGATGAAGCTTTCTTT. Its translation is CASSIDQSRDEAFF.

The chain recombines TRBV6-5 with TRBJ2-1; the match to TRBD2 covers 9 bases. V trimming: 6 bases; J trimming: 7 bases; junction bases outside the gene matches: 7. CDR3 length: 14 amino acids. Germline assignment: CDR1 MNHEY and CDR2 SVGAGI. As DNA, the CDR3 is TGTGCCAGCAGCGATATAGCGGGAGTTAATGAGCAGTTCTTC. Protein product: CASSDIAGVNEQFF.

The gene calls are TRBV30 and TRBJ2-4, with 8 bases aligning to TRBD2. Unmatched junction bases numbered 5, after V lost 4 bases and J lost 3 bases. Germline assignment: CDR1 GTSNPN and CDR2 SVGIG (reference sequence). The CDR3 loop spans 14 amino acids. The DNA of the CDR3 is TGTGCCTGGAATAGCGGGACTAGCAAAAACATTCAGTACTTC. Translated: CAWNSGTSKNIQYF. Full variable domain (remainder filled in from reference TRBV30 and TRBJ2-4): SQTIHQWPATLVQPVGSPLSLECTVEGTSNPNLYWYRQAAGRGLQLLFYSVGIGQISSEVPQNLSASRPQDRQFILSSKKLLLSDSGFYLCAWNSGTSKNIQYFGAGTRLSVL.

The CDR3 here is CASNWDRVGTDTQYF. CDR3 DNA sequence: TGTGCCAGCAATTGGGACAGGGTGGGCACAGATACGCAGTATTTT. The J gene is TRBJ2-3, the V gene TRBV5-6; 9 bases line up with TRBD1. This CDR3 comprises 15 residues. V was pared by 6 bases and J by 1 base, with 6 bases of the junction left unmatched. Germline V gene lookup returns CDR1 SGHDT and CDR2 YYEEEE.

The rearrangement links TRBV4-2 to TRBJ1-2; D gene ambiguous. The CDR3 contains 16 residues. V lost 1 base and J 1 base, leaving 13 bases between the germline ends. Per germline, CDR1 LGHNA and CDR2 YNFKEQ. The chain's CDR3 is CASSQAASTGNYGYTF. DNA of the CDR3: TGTGCCAGCAGCCAAGCGGCGTCGACGGGTAACTATGGCTACACCTTC.

A remark on this clone: The junction differs from germline at one of its ends, possibly a read error. V and J are TRBV7-9 and TRBJ1-5; D remains ambiguous. The CDR3 spans 14 residues. CDR1 and CDR2 (germline): SEHNR, FQNEAQ (reference sequence). The CDR3 reads CSSSSQHSNQPQHF. The CDR3 DNA is TGTTCCAGCAGCTCACAACACAGCAATCAGCCCCAGCATTTT.

This clone was seen more than once but under ten times. The CDR3 reads CASSLSRTATTEAFF. Here the CDR3 DNA reads TGTGCCAGCAGCCTCAGCCGGACAGCGACGACTGAAGCTTTCTTT. V and J are TRBV27 and TRBJ1-1; TRBD1 is a possible D gene (6 bases). Deletions cut 6 bases from V and 5 bases from J, with 19 bases between. The CDR3 is 15 amino acids. Germline CDR1 is MNHEY and CDR2 is SMNVEV (reference sequence).

V and J are TRBV28 and TRBJ1-3, with D possibly being TRBD1 (6 bases). V gave up 6 bases and J gave up 11 bases, with 14 bases separating them. The CDR3 spans 12 residues. In germline, CDR1 is MDHEN, CDR2 SYDVKM. The DNA for the CDR3 is TGTGCCAGCAGCAGGGGCCCGAGGGCCATATATTTT. This sequence encodes CASSRGPRAIYF. The whole variable domain, filled in from reference TRBV28 and TRBJ1-3, reads DVKVTQSSRYLVKRTGEKVFLECVQDMDHENMFWYRQDPGLGLRLIYFSYDVKMKEKGDIPEGYSVSREKKERFSLILESASTNQTSMYLCASSRGPRAIYFGEGSWLTVV.

The chain joins TRBV7-3 to TRBJ1-4, with D tentatively TRBD1 (5 bases). CDR3 length equals 17 residues. The germline gives CDR1 SGHTA, CDR2 FQGTGA. Between the trimmed V and J ends, which lost 2 bases and 0 bases, there was a span of 13 bases. DNA of the CDR3: TGTGCCAGCAGCTTACCGGAGACAGTCTCAACTAATGAAAAACTGTTTTTT. It is translated as CASSLPETVSTNEKLFF.

The chain has TRBV11-3 and TRBJ1-4, with D perhaps TRBD1 (6 bases). CDR3 length: 15 amino acids. Trimming cost V 3 bases and J 6 bases, with 14 bases left between them. Germline CDR1 is SGHNT and CDR2 is YENEEA. CDR3 in amino acids: CASSFGSQGYEKLFF. The CDR3 region has the DNA TGTGCCAGCAGCTTCGGATCACAGGGCTATGAAAAACTGTTTTTT.

The rearrangement uses TRBV29-1 and TRBJ2-5, with a tentative D call TRBD1 (5 bases). The V gene's germline CDR1 is SQVTM and CDR2 ANQGSEA. The CDR3 sequence is 14 residues long. The V end lost 1 base, the J end lost 5 bases, and 14 bases lay between the germline ends. In DNA form, the CDR3 reads TGCAGCGTTGAAGCTGCCAGGGATTTCGAGACCCAGTACTTC. This codes for CSVEAARDFETQYF.

This CDR3 is CASSVRETYNEQFF. As DNA, the CDR3 is TGTGCCAGCAGCGTCCGGGAGACCTACAATGAGCAGTTCTTC. This chain joins TRBV11-2 and TRBJ2-1, with a tentative D call TRBD2 (6 bases). Trimming left V 5 bases short and J 2 bases short, with 10 bases between. CDR1 SGHAT and CDR2 FQNNGV come from the germline V gene. The CDR3 covers 14 residues.

The V and J genes are TRBV7-2 and TRBJ1-4, with 9 bases identical to TRBD1. Germline V gene data show CDR1 as SGHTA and CDR2 as FQGNSA. The CDR3 has 15 residues. Unmatched junction bases numbered 6, after V lost 2 bases and J lost 8 bases. In DNA, the CDR3 is TGTGCCAGCAGCTTAACGGGACAGGGTGAAGAAAAACTGTTTTTT. Encoded protein: CASSLTGQGEEKLFF.

The V gene is TRBV29-1, the J gene TRBJ2-1; 9 nucleotides agree with TRBD1. Germline V gene lookup returns CDR1 SQVTM and CDR2 ANQGSEA. This CDR3 comprises 12 residues. V lost 4 bases, J lost 7 bases, and 2 bases stayed unmatched. The CDR3 DNA is TGCAGCGTTGGGACAGGGGAGAATGAGCAGTTCTTC. Encoded protein: CSVGTGENEQFF.

This rearrangement joins TRBV28 to TRBJ1-1; D unresolved. Trimming took 4 bases from V and 0 from J, leaving 6 bases between them. The germline V gene has CDR1 MDHEN and CDR2 SYDVKM. This CDR3 has 13 amino acids. The CDR3 loop is CASSSTVNTEAFF. CDR3 DNA: TGTGCCAGCAGTTCCACAGTGAACACTGAAGCTTTCTTT.

J is TRBJ2-7 and V is TRBV6-5, with 7 bases fitting TRBD1. The length of the CDR3 is 13 residues. V shed 8 bases, J shed 4 bases, and the junction held 8 bases outside the gene matches. CDR1 and CDR2 (germline): MNHEY, SVGAGI. The CDR3 bases are TGTGCCAGCCAATGGCAGGGGGTATACGAGCAGTACTTC. This gives the protein CASQWQGVYEQYF.

V is TRBV28 and J is TRBJ1-1, with unresolved D. V shed 7 bases and J shed 6 bases, with 18 bases lying between them. CDR1 is MDHEN and CDR2 is SYDVKM in the germline V gene. The CDR3 length is 14 residues. CDR3 nucleotide sequence: TGTGCCAGCACCAAACTTCCGGGTTTTGCTGAAGCTTTCTTT. This codes for CASTKLPGFAEAFF. Combining the CDR3 with reference TRBV28 and TRBJ1-1 gives the whole variable domain DVKVTQSSRYLVKRTGEKVFLECVQDMDHENMFWYRQDPGLGLRLIYFSYDVKMKEKGDIPEGYSVSREKKERFSLILESASTNQTSMYLCASTKLPGFAEAFFGQGTRLTVV.

The V gene is TRBV9, the J gene TRBJ2-7; D gene uncertain. V dropped 0 bases and J dropped 4 bases, with 11 bases sitting between them. CDR1 and CDR2 from the germline V gene are SGDLS and YYNGEE. The CDR3 totals 14 residues. This CDR3 is CASSVGGSGYEQYF. CDR3 in DNA: TGTGCCAGCAGCGTAGGAGGCTCCGGATACGAGCAGTACTTC.

V is TRBV5-8 and J is TRBJ1-3; D not certain. The CDR3 length is 14 residues. Per the germline V gene, CDR1 is SGHTS and CDR2 is YDEGEE. The germline V and J ends were trimmed by 1 base and 0 bases, with 5 bases remaining between them. As DNA, the CDR3 is TGTGCCAGCAGCTTGACAGCCTCTGGAAACACCATATATTTT. Amino acids: CASSLTASGNTIYF.

The chain couples TRBV11-3 to TRBJ1-1, with a possible D match to TRBD1 (5 bases). V was clipped by 0 bases and J by 4 bases, with 12 bases between them. Looked up from germline, CDR1 is SGHNT and CDR2 is YENEEA. The CDR3 has 15 amino acids. CDR3 sequence: CASSLELGQSTEAFF. In nucleotides, the CDR3 is TGTGCCAGCAGCTTAGAATTGGGGCAGAGCACTGAAGCTTTCTTT. The complete variable domain, with remaining parts taken from reference TRBV11-3 and TRBJ1-1, reads EAGVVQSPRYKIIEKKQPVAFWCNPISGHNTLYWYLQNLGQGPELLIRYENEEAVDDSQLPKDRFSAERLKGVDSTLKIQPAELGDSAVYLCASSLELGQSTEAFFGQGTRLTVV.

The count of this clone is one. The V call is TRBV27, the J call TRBJ2-3; the D gene is possibly TRBD2 (6 bases). The CDR3 is made up of 14 amino acids. Trimming pared 8 bases from V and 3 bases from J, leaving 15 bases between. Per germline, CDR1 MNHEY and CDR2 SMNVEV (reference sequence). The DNA of the CDR3 is TGTGCCAGCGGAGGGCGGAGTAGAACAGATACGCAGTATTTT. This codes for CASGGRSRTDTQYF.